A selection of T cell receptor beta chains follows, all from one sample in a study of T cell responses to AZD1222 COVID-19 vaccine. Sequenced by immunoSEQ multiplex PCR; TCRdb stores in-frame clones only, minus some. The sample holds 110,000 or so clones; around 83% are singletons and the top ten take approximately 15%. The starting material was peripheral blood, obtained 28 days after the second AZD1222 dose. The receptors were sampled from an adult who received the AZD1222 COVID-19 vaccine. CDR3s include the opening cysteine and the closing phenylalanine or tryptophan. Fields, in order: clone size, J gene, V gene, D gene, CDR3 protein, CDR3 DNA. The D gene is left open where the match is weak. The size of a clone is reported for some rows only, either as once, few or many, or as a class for expanded clones.

clone_size: .; j_call: TRBJ1-1; v_call: TRBV11-2; d_call: .; cdr3_aa: CASSLVRDTEAFF; cdr3_nt: TGTGCCAGCAGCTTGGTTAGGGACACTGAAGCTTTCTTT
clone_size: .; j_call: TRBJ1-4; v_call: TRBV18; d_call: .; cdr3_aa: CASSPSGSEKLFF; cdr3_nt: TGTGCCAGCTCACCATCCGGGTCTGAAAAACTGTTTTTT
clone_size: .; j_call: TRBJ1-5; v_call: TRBV28; d_call: .; cdr3_aa: CASSMTGTRQPQHF; cdr3_nt: TGTGCCAGCAGCATGACAGGTACTAGGCAGCCCCAGCATTTT
clone_size: .; j_call: TRBJ1-6; v_call: TRBV27; d_call: TRBD1; cdr3_aa: CASSLRTGGGTLHF; cdr3_nt: TGTGCCAGCAGTCTCAGGACAGGGGGAGGGACCCTCCACTTT
clone_size: .; j_call: TRBJ2-3; v_call: TRBV13; d_call: TRBD2; cdr3_aa: CASSSLAGGGVDTQYF; cdr3_nt: TGTGCCAGCAGTTCCTTGGCTGGCGGGGGGGTAGATACGCAGTATTTT
clone_size: once; j_call: TRBJ1-5; v_call: TRBV19; d_call: TRBD1; cdr3_aa: CASTVSGGEQGNQPQHF; cdr3_nt: TGTGCCAGTACGGTCTCAGGGGGGGAACAGGGCAATCAGCCCCAGCATTTT
clone_size: .; j_call: TRBJ2-1; v_call: TRBV5-8; d_call: TRBD2; cdr3_aa: CASSFVGGGEQFF; cdr3_nt: TGTGCCAGCAGCTTCGTCGGCGGGGGTGAGCAGTTCTTC
clone_size: .; j_call: TRBJ2-1; v_call: TRBV7-2; d_call: .; cdr3_aa: CASSLAPLNEQFF; cdr3_nt: TGTGCCAGCAGCTTAGCCCCCTTAAATGAGCAGTTCTTC
clone_size: .; j_call: TRBJ2-5; v_call: TRBV7-2; d_call: .; cdr3_aa: CASSLDLGKETQYF; cdr3_nt: TGTGCCAGCAGCTTAGATCTGGGGAAAGAGACCCAGTACTTC
clone_size: .; j_call: TRBJ1-1; v_call: TRBV6-5; d_call: .; cdr3_aa: CASRRGWETEAFF; cdr3_nt: TGTGCCAGCAGGAGGGGTTGGGAAACTGAAGCTTTCTTT
clone_size: once; j_call: TRBJ2-7; v_call: TRBV6-1; d_call: TRBD1; cdr3_aa: CASSETTGEGYEQYF; cdr3_nt: TGTGCCAGCAGTGAAACAACAGGGGAAGGTTACGAGCAGTACTTC
clone_size: .; j_call: TRBJ2-4; v_call: TRBV3-1/TRBV3-2; d_call: .; cdr3_aa: CASSQAADLENIQYF; cdr3_nt: TGTGCCAGCAGCCAGGCGGCGGATTTGGAAAACATTCAGTACTTC
clone_size: .; j_call: TRBJ2-2; v_call: TRBV6-5; d_call: .; cdr3_aa: CASSRGLSGELFF; cdr3_nt: TGTGCCAGCAGCCGAGGGCTTTCCGGGGAGCTGTTTTTT
clone_size: .; j_call: TRBJ2-7; v_call: TRBV21-1; d_call: .; cdr3_aa: CASSPGGRGEQYF; cdr3_nt: TGTGCCAGCAGCCCTGGGGGAAGGGGAGAGCAGTACTTC
clone_size: once; j_call: TRBJ2-7; v_call: TRBV5-1; d_call: .; cdr3_aa: CASSRLISYEQYF; cdr3_nt: TGCGCCAGCAGTAGGTTAATCTCCTACGAGCAGTACTTC
clone_size: medium-sized; j_call: TRBJ2-7; v_call: TRBV5-4; d_call: TRBD1; cdr3_aa: CASSSGGSYEQYF; cdr3_nt: TGTGCCAGCAGCTCAGGGGGCTCCTACGAGCAGTACTTC
clone_size: .; j_call: TRBJ1-6; v_call: TRBV19; d_call: .; cdr3_aa: CASSPQRGNALHF; cdr3_nt: TGTGCCAGTAGTCCCCAGAGGGGGAATGCCCTCCACTTT
clone_size: .; j_call: TRBJ2-7; v_call: TRBV6-2/TRBV6-3; d_call: TRBD1; cdr3_aa: CASSSLTGASYEQYF; cdr3_nt: TGTGCCAGCAGTAGTCTCACAGGGGCCTCCTACGAGCAGTACTTC
clone_size: .; j_call: TRBJ2-2; v_call: TRBV9; d_call: .; cdr3_aa: CASGGTGELFF; cdr3_nt: TGTGCCAGCGGGGGAACCGGGGAGCTGTTTTTT
clone_size: .; j_call: TRBJ1-4; v_call: TRBV5-5; d_call: .; cdr3_aa: CASSLNQGKEKLFF; cdr3_nt: TGTGCCAGCAGTTTGAATCAGGGAAAGGAAAAACTGTTTTTT
clone_size: .; j_call: TRBJ1-2; v_call: TRBV10-3; d_call: TRBD1; cdr3_aa: CAISEPTGQGERYGYTF; cdr3_nt: TGTGCCATCAGTGAGCCCACCGGACAGGGGGAGAGATATGGCTACACCTTC
clone_size: .; j_call: TRBJ2-7; v_call: TRBV3-1/TRBV3-2; d_call: .; cdr3_aa: CASSQDSGLRGRSYEQYF; cdr3_nt: TGTGCCAGCAGCCAAGATAGCGGCCTCAGGGGCCGCTCCTACGAGCAGTACTTC
clone_size: .; j_call: TRBJ1-1; v_call: TRBV5-4; d_call: TRBD1; cdr3_aa: CASSLGQGLLNTEAFF; cdr3_nt: TGTGCCAGCAGCTTGGGACAGGGGCTCTTGAACACTGAAGCTTTCTTT
clone_size: .; j_call: TRBJ2-5; v_call: TRBV5-1; d_call: .; cdr3_aa: CASSLGRRKETQYF; cdr3_nt: TGCGCCAGCAGCTTGGGACGTCGAAAAGAGACCCAGTACTTC
clone_size: .; j_call: TRBJ1-1; v_call: TRBV18; d_call: .; cdr3_aa: CASSNGGVGNTEAFF; cdr3_nt: TGTGCCAGCTCGAATGGGGGGGTTGGGAACACTGAAGCTTTCTTT
clone_size: .; j_call: TRBJ2-1; v_call: TRBV12-3/TRBV12-4; d_call: .; cdr3_aa: CASSPPGADEQFF; cdr3_nt: TGTGCCAGCAGTCCTCCCGGGGCGGATGAGCAGTTCTTC
clone_size: once; j_call: TRBJ2-1; v_call: TRBV4-2; d_call: TRBD1; cdr3_aa: CASSKDTGAREQFF; cdr3_nt: TGTGCCAGCAGCAAAGATACAGGGGCGCGCGAGCAGTTCTTC
clone_size: once; j_call: TRBJ2-7; v_call: TRBV4-3; d_call: .; cdr3_aa: CASSQDRTRTYEQYF; cdr3_nt: TGCGCCAGCAGCCAAGACCGGACCAGAACCTACGAGCAGTACTTC
clone_size: .; j_call: TRBJ2-2; v_call: TRBV28; d_call: .; cdr3_aa: CASIVRGGTGELFF; cdr3_nt: TGTGCCAGCATCGTAAGGGGGGGAACCGGGGAGCTGTTTTTT
clone_size: .; j_call: TRBJ1-5; v_call: TRBV7-2; d_call: .; cdr3_aa: CASSLVSNQPQHF; cdr3_nt: TGTGCCAGCAGCTTAGTCAGCAATCAGCCCCAGCATTTT
clone_size: .; j_call: TRBJ2-1; v_call: TRBV7-3; d_call: TRBD2; cdr3_aa: CASSLSGSLNEQFF; cdr3_nt: TGTGCCAGCAGCTTAAGCGGGAGTTTGAATGAGCAGTTCTTC
clone_size: once; j_call: TRBJ2-5; v_call: TRBV24-1; d_call: TRBD1; cdr3_aa: CATSDPDRGQTQYF; cdr3_nt: TGTGCCACCAGTGATCCGGACAGGGGACAGACCCAGTACTTC
clone_size: .; j_call: TRBJ2-3; v_call: TRBV27; d_call: TRBD2; cdr3_aa: CASSLVAGGLQDTQYF; cdr3_nt: TGTGCCAGCAGTTTGGTAGCGGGAGGGCTTCAAGATACGCAGTATTTT
clone_size: .; j_call: TRBJ2-1; v_call: TRBV20-1; d_call: TRBD2; cdr3_aa: CSASPSGRDNEQFF; cdr3_nt: TGCAGTGCTAGTCCTAGCGGGCGGGACAATGAGCAGTTCTTC
clone_size: .; j_call: TRBJ2-7; v_call: TRBV5-1; d_call: TRBD1; cdr3_aa: CASSKGTANYEQYF; cdr3_nt: TGCGCCAGCAGCAAAGGGACAGCGAACTACGAGCAGTACTTC
clone_size: few; j_call: TRBJ1-1; v_call: TRBV6-6; d_call: .; cdr3_aa: CASKTNRDTEAFF; cdr3_nt: TGTGCCAGCAAGACCAACCGGGACACTGAAGCTTTCTTT
clone_size: .; j_call: TRBJ2-5; v_call: TRBV7-2; d_call: .; cdr3_aa: CASSLSSRIQETQYF; cdr3_nt: TGTGCCAGCAGCTTGTCGTCCAGGATCCAAGAGACCCAGTACTTC
clone_size: .; j_call: TRBJ2-1; v_call: TRBV3-1/TRBV3-2; d_call: TRBD2; cdr3_aa: CASTGTSGTSSEQFF; cdr3_nt: TGTGCCAGCACCGGGACTAGCGGGACGTCGAGTGAGCAGTTCTTC
clone_size: .; j_call: TRBJ2-5; v_call: TRBV28; d_call: TRBD1; cdr3_aa: CASSHGTGFEETQYF; cdr3_nt: TGTGCCAGCAGTCACGGGACAGGATTCGAAGAGACCCAGTACTTC
clone_size: .; j_call: TRBJ2-2; v_call: TRBV3-1/TRBV3-2; d_call: TRBD2; cdr3_aa: CASSQEAGGLTGELFF; cdr3_nt: TGTGCCAGCAGCCAAGAGGCGGGGGGGCTGACCGGGGAGCTGTTTTTT
clone_size: .; j_call: TRBJ2-4; v_call: TRBV28; d_call: .; cdr3_aa: CASSLSGAKNIQYF; cdr3_nt: TGTGCCAGCAGTTTATCAGGGGCCAAAAACATTCAGTACTTC
clone_size: .; j_call: TRBJ1-2; v_call: TRBV4-3; d_call: .; cdr3_aa: CASSQGTANYGYTF; cdr3_nt: TGCGCCAGCAGCCAAGGGACAGCCAACTATGGCTACACCTTC
clone_size: .; j_call: TRBJ1-5; v_call: TRBV6-5; d_call: .; cdr3_aa: CASSYSRYQPQHF; cdr3_nt: TGTGCCAGCAGTTACTCGAGGTATCAGCCTCAGCATTTT
clone_size: few; j_call: TRBJ2-2; v_call: TRBV5-1; d_call: .; cdr3_aa: CASSLARQGTGELFF; cdr3_nt: TGCGCCAGCAGCTTGGCCAGGCAGGGCACCGGGGAGCTGTTTTTT
clone_size: .; j_call: TRBJ1-4; v_call: TRBV6-1; d_call: TRBD1; cdr3_aa: CASSDGQGAGNEKLFF; cdr3_nt: TGTGCCAGCAGTGACGGACAGGGGGCGGGTAATGAAAAACTGTTTTTT
clone_size: .; j_call: TRBJ2-3; v_call: TRBV27; d_call: TRBD1; cdr3_aa: CASSFGTGGGDTQYF; cdr3_nt: TGTGCCAGCAGTTTTGGGACAGGGGGCGGGGATACGCAGTATTTT
clone_size: .; j_call: TRBJ1-5; v_call: TRBV6-5; d_call: TRBD1; cdr3_aa: CASRGGQGNQPQHF; cdr3_nt: TGTGCCAGCAGGGGAGGACAGGGCAATCAGCCCCAGCATTTT